This TCR beta chain was retrieved from a study of human T cells and chemical hapten exposure (dated by TCRdb to about 2021). Regarding the study in general: For sensitization, 2% DPC in acetone was applied to an approximately 2 cm by approximately 2 cm area of upper inner arm skin. Throughout the roughly 25-week study period, patients were also given weekly therapeutic DPC doses on the scalp. Patch testing on the upper back used Finn chambers containing 0.01% DPC, with scoring done after 6 days according to International Contact Dermatitis Research Group standards. Alopecia areata with under or over 50% scalp involvement, alopecia totalis and alopecia universalis were represented in the patient cohort, which was mostly female. Libraries were pooled for sequencing, and variation in per-sample TCR yields was attributed mainly to small differences in library volumes within the pool. This study followed changes in the peripheral blood TCR repertoire in vivo during primary and secondary sensitization of alopecia patients to the hapten diphenylcyclopropenone (DPC). Blood was sampled from patients pre-sensitization (week 0) and at 2, 6 and about 24 weeks after DPC sensitization. For TCR sequencing, blood came from twenty-nine alopecia patients at anywhere from one to four time points (pre-sensitization, 2, 6 and 24 weeks). The investigation overall reported the following: Patch test score was positively correlated with the number of PT1 expanded TCRs, with significance at thresholds 8, 16 and 32 but not at 4. Compared with pre-sensitization or healthy control sets, expanded TCRs formed significantly more large CDR3 similarity clusters, which is consistent with antigen-driven responses. After repeated subsampling, the strength of the expansion versus patch-test correlation and the threshold at which it became significant changed. Because every patient had alopecia, a presumed autoimmune disease, the patients' immune response might differ from that of healthy individuals. No change with DPC sensitization was found in the number of TCRs above 1 in 1000 frequency, and no evidence of global repertoire structure alterations was found.

The CDR3 measures 14 amino acids from cysteine to phenylalanine. Left in the record is the CDR3 DNA by itself, 42 bases read in frame from the first base. Ends trimmed: V by 3 bases, J by 2 bases; bases unmatched to a gene: 1. Per the germline V gene (reference sequence), LGHDT is the CDR1 and YNNKEL is the CDR2. In the paper's terms, the time point label means: patch test 1, 2 weeks after DPC sensitization. The treatment or condition label corresponds to: therapeutic diphenylcyclopropenone sensitization with weekly scalp DPC. Blood at each patch-test visit was drawn before the patch test was applied. Patients were considered eligible if aged 18 to 70, diagnosed with alopecia and deemed suitable for DPC therapy, and patients were excluded if pregnant. Total RNA was extracted from unfractionated whole blood that had been collected in Tempus Blood RNA tubes. Details on this clonotype: Its antigen is not yet known. Base qualities are not recorded, but no much larger clone differs from it by a single base.

The library was prepared using RACE. Sequencing used a NextSeq 500. Library preparation attached unique molecular identifiers to individual cDNA molecules for quantitative, reproducible TCR counting. From each blood RNA sample, both TCR alpha and TCR beta chains were sequenced. On the authors' methods: Samples had a median of approximately 96,000 TCRs, with a range from roughly 23,224 to 700,000. V, J and CDR3 annotation of the TCR reads was carried out using the Decombinator software suite. For the PS versus PT1 abundance plots, all samples were subsampled to the same number of TCRs (28,000). TCRs were defined as expanded if absent before sensitization and observed at least eight times at the 2-week time point. TCRdb reworked the public reads: Q25 trimming with fastp, MiXCR clone assembly, productive beta chains retained. Merged by CDR3 protein, the rows form single entries marked with the most common genes and DNA. Clone size and V and J calls follow TCRdb, not the original study. The sample includes roughly 80,000 distinct CDR3 sequences, with approximately 11% observed a single time. The ten largest clones take up about 4.2% of the sample.

This sample comprised whole blood, obtained in connection with sensitization to the hapten diphenylcyclopropenone (DPC). The chain couples TRBV3-1 to TRBJ2-7; the junction holds 10 bases that match TRBD2. This receptor was identified in a woman between 45 and 65 years old with alopecia areata. Some clones in this sample may be carry-over from other donors' samples. The CDR3 in this case is CASSHGTSAYEQYF. The DNA sequence is as follows: TGTGCCAGCAGCCACGGGACTAGCGCCTACGAGCAGTACTTC.